This T cell receptor (beta chain) was sequenced for a study of T cell changes during pregnancy in multiple sclerosis. V lost 3 bases to trimming and J lost 5 bases, with 14 bases between them. This CDR3 has 14 amino acids. Germline lookup yields CDR1 SGHRS and CDR2 YFSETQ. The repertoire was sequenced with immunoSEQ multiplex PCR; TCRdb's copy has only in-frame clones and lacks some. In the table there are 39,000 or so clones, 90% of which are singletons. Source: CD8+ T cells from peripheral blood mononuclear cells, taken in the first trimester of pregnancy. V is TRBV5-1 and J is TRBJ1-1; D is ambiguous. This TCR was sampled from a female donor with multiple sclerosis, enrolled in a pregnancy study. CDR3 nucleotides: TGCGCCAGCAGCTCCGCCGGTGAGGGAACTGAAGCTTTCTTT. Protein sequence: CASSSAGEGTEAFF. Full variable domain (missing parts from reference TRBV5-1 and TRBJ1-1): KAGVTQTPRYLIKTRGQQVTLSCSPISGHRSVSWYQQTPGQGLQFLFEYFSETQRNKGNFPGRFSGRQFSNSRSEMNVSTLELGDSALYLCASSSAGEGTEAFFGQGTRLTVV.